This T cell receptor beta chain appears in the sequencing data of a study of T cell repertoires in cytomegalovirus infection. Study information: Both a matching HLA type and CMV infection were indicated by public TCR beta signatures.

This clonotype has a count of ten or more. TCRdb re-called the reads through MiXCR, storing one row per CDR3 protein. The sample gives hundreds of thousands of distinct CDR3 sequences, over 7.5% of which show up once; roughly 4% is in the top ten. The sequence was obtained from a human donor in good health (CMV status not recorded). Some clones in this sample may be carry-over from other donors' samples. The sequenced sample consisted of PBMCs.

CDR3 in amino acids: CASSLFGTTDTQYF. CDR3 DNA sequence: TGTGCCAGCAGCTTATTCGGAACCACAGATACGCAGTATTTT. The chain joins TRBV7-2 to TRBJ2-3; D unclear. The germline V gene encodes CDR1 SGHTA and CDR2 FQGNSA. This CDR3 has 14 residues. Between the trimmed V and J ends, which lost 2 bases and 2 bases, there was a span of 8 bases.